The 17 T cell receptor beta chains given below trace back to one sample, sequenced in a study of tumor-infiltrating lymphocytes in primary liver carcinoma. The study co-extracted DNA and RNA from 20-30 mg of unsorted bulk tissue. With a constant-region primer, TCR beta cDNA was made from approximately 510 ng of total RNA. Construction of TCR beta libraries relied on three successive nested multiplex PCR rounds employing slightly modified ARM-PCR. For around 11 cycles apiece, the opening two PCR rounds ran with TRBV1-TRBV30 forward primers and a C-beta reverse primer. TCRdb re-analysed the multiplex PCR reads in MiXCR, keeping a single row per CDR3 protein. The data hold 80,000 to 100,000 distinct CDR3 sequences, with 65% to 70% observed a single time. The sequenced material came from tumor-adjacent normal liver tissue. The receptors come from a man in his forties with primary liver carcinoma and hepatitis B virus infection.

A note on this clonotype: The missing conserved phenylalanine or tryptophan at the end of this CDR3 makes a read error likely. The limits of the CDR3 on the DNA are not certain, so only TCRdb's listed CDR3 is given. V and J are TRBV6-1 and TRBJ2-3; the table's TRBD1 call for D was not verified on the DNA. The CDR3 is 15 amino acids long, termini counted. Per the germline V gene, CDR1 is MNHNS and CDR2 is SASEGT. The CDR3 region is CASSTIDRGTDTHYL.

This clonotype appeared once. A much larger clone is a single base away; this may be a read error. The chain recombines TRBV30 with TRBJ2-3; D is possibly TRBD1 (5 bases). The CDR3 is made up of 14 amino acids. Germline-derived CDR1 and CDR2 are GTSNPN and SVGIG (reference sequence). For the CDR3, the DNA is TGTGCCCGGAGAAGGGCAGGGAGCACAGATACGCAGTATTTT. Translating gives CARRRAGSTDTQYF.

Note on this clonotype: Relative to the germline gene, one junction end is altered; a read error may explain this. The CDR3: CASSYSTGQGQETHYF. The CDR3 DNA sequence: TGTGCCAGCAGTTACTCGACGGGACAGGGCCAAGAGACCCACTACTTC. The chain joins TRBV6-6 to TRBJ2-5, with TRBD1 matching 9 bases. The CDR3 has 16 residues. Germline CDR1 is MNHNY and CDR2 is SVGAGI (reference sequence).

Comments on this clonotype: One junction end disagrees with the germline gene, perhaps due to a read error. The rearrangement uses TRBV11-2 and TRBJ2-3; 7 bases agree with TRBD2. CDR3 length: 18 amino acids. CDR1 and CDR2 (germline): SGHAT, FQNNGV. The CDR3 region is CANSLITSGRAGRDTQYF. CDR3 sequence (DNA): TGTGCCAACAGCTTAATTACTAGTGGGAGGGCGGGGCGAGATACGCAGTATTTT.

On this clonotype: This may arise from a read error, as a much more abundant clone is one base away. This CDR3 is CASSLVVRSGYTF. CDR3 DNA: TGTGCCAGCAGTTTAGTCGTCAGGTCTGGCTACACCTTC. The chain joins TRBV12-3 or TRBV12-4 to TRBJ1-2; D is unresolved. V was cut by 1 base and J by 7 bases, with 10 bases left in between. CDR3 length equals 13 residues.

The gene calls are TRBV5-6 and TRBJ1-4; no clear D gene. The ends were cut back, 0 bases at V and 0 bases at J, with 12 bases in the middle. There are 17 residues in the CDR3. Germline CDR1 SGHDT, CDR2 YYEEEE. DNA of the CDR3: TGTGCCAGCAGCTTGGCCGGAGGATCCGCAACTAATGAAAAACTGTTTTTT. Translating it yields CASSLAGGSATNEKLFF.

Regarding this clonotype: An end of the junction differs from the germline gene, which may be a read error. The chain is built from TRBV11-2 and TRBJ2-3, with 9 bases aligning to TRBD2. This CDR3 has 16 amino acids. Germline V gene lookup returns CDR1 SGHAT and CDR2 FQNNGV. The CDR3 sequence: CASSLTTSGSTNTQYF. The DNA for the CDR3 is TGTGCCAGCAGCCTCACGACTAGCGGCAGCACAAATACGCAGTATTTT.

This clonotype appeared many times. The chain carries TRBV7-9 and TRBJ2-7; the match to TRBD2 covers 11 bases. Unmatched junction bases numbered 3, after V lost 5 bases and J lost 3 bases. The V gene's germline CDR1 is SEHNR and CDR2 FQNEAQ (reference sequence). The CDR3 has 14 amino acids. CDR3 protein: CASSRTSGGYEQYF. The CDR3 nucleotides are TGTGCCAGCAGCCGTACTAGCGGGGGCTACGAGCAGTACTTC.

This clonotype counts as medium-sized (0.01 to 0.1%). This chain uses TRBV11-2 with TRBJ2-2; unclear D gene. Trimming removed 0 bases at V and 7 bases at J, with 6 bases between. This CDR3 comprises 13 residues. Germline-derived CDR1 and CDR2 are SGHAT and FQNNGV. This chain's CDR3 is CASSLEFIGELFF. CDR3 sequence (DNA): TGTGCCAGCAGCTTAGAGTTTATCGGGGAGCTGTTTTTT.

On this clonotype itself: The missing conserved phenylalanine or tryptophan at the end of this CDR3 makes a read error likely. V is TRBV5-6 and J is TRBJ2-1; D remains unclear. This CDR3 has 16 residues. Germline V gene sequence: CDR1 SGHDT, CDR2 YYEEEE. V gave up 4 bases and J gave up 0 bases, with 14 bases separating them. DNA for the CDR3: TGTGCCAGCAGCCCCACCGAGACAACCTCCTACAATGAGCAGTTCGTC. It yields the protein CASSPTETTSYNEQFV.

Concerning this clonotype: At one boundary the junction diverges from the germline segment, which might be a read error. The genes are TRBV6-2 or TRBV6-3 and TRBJ2-5; 8 positions match TRBD2. Germline CDR1 reads MNHEY; CDR2 reads SVGEGT. The CDR3 has 16 residues. In nucleotides, the CDR3 is TGTGCCTGCGAGCCTTCGTCGGGGGGGTTACAAGAGACCCAGAACTTC. As protein: CACEPSSGGLQETQNF.

A remark on this clonotype: One junction end disagrees with the germline gene, perhaps due to a read error. The rearrangement links TRBV6-5 to TRBJ2-5; perhaps D is TRBD1 or TRBD2 (5 bases each). The CDR3 runs 14 residues. Germline V gene data show CDR1 as MNHEY and CDR2 as SVGAGI. The DNA of the CDR3 is TGTGTCAGCAGTTATGTGGGGGAGAAAGAGGCCCAGTACTTC. This encodes CVSSYVGEKEAQYF.

As regards this clonotype: The junction departs from germline at one end; a sequencing error may be responsible. The V gene is TRBV11-2, the J gene TRBJ2-1; weak D call: TRBD1 (9 bases). This CDR3 contains 16 residues. The V gene's germline CDR1 is SGHAT and CDR2 FQNNGV. This CDR3 is CANSYGRGQGYNEQFF. The CDR3 nucleotides are TGTGCCAACAGCTACGGGAGGGGACAGGGCTACAATGAGCAGTTCTTC.

Comments on this clonotype: An end of the junction differs from the germline gene, which may be a read error. The genes are TRBV7-3 and TRBJ2-3, with D hard to call. This CDR3 comprises 15 residues. Germline V gene sequence: CDR1 SGHTA, CDR2 FQGTGA. This CDR3 is CASSYGSLSTDTHYF. CDR3 nucleotide sequence: TGTGCCAGCAGCTACGGGTCGCTCAGCACAGATACGCATTATTTT.

The V and J genes are TRBV28 and TRBJ2-2; 8 nucleotides match TRBD1. Trimming took 8 bases from V and 4 from J; bases not matched to a gene: 3. The germline V gene encodes CDR1 MDHEN and CDR2 SYDVKM. The CDR3 length is 13 residues. CDR3 protein: CASPTGVTGELFF. DNA for the CDR3: TGTGCCAGCCCGACAGGGGTCACCGGGGAGCTGTTTTTT.

Turning to this clonotype: A much larger clone lies a single base off, so this may be a read error. This chain links TRBV6-6 with TRBJ2-1, with 8 bases identical to TRBD2. V was pared by 1 base and J by 6 bases, with 2 bases of the junction left unmatched. This CDR3 is 14 amino acids long. CDR1 and CDR2 (germline): MNHNY, SVGAGI (reference sequence). The CDR3: CASSYLREVNEQFF. As DNA, the CDR3 is TGTGCCAGCAGTTACTTGCGGGAGGTCAATGAGCAGTTCTTC.

Concerning this clonotype itself: Germline is not matched at one junction end, which may reflect a read error. The V gene is TRBV11-2, the J gene TRBJ2-6; D uncertain. The CDR3 length is 14 residues. Germline CDR1 and CDR2: SGHAT and FQNNGV. CDR3 sequence reads: CVSSLVSGANVLTF. CDR3 sequence (DNA): TGTGTCAGCAGCTTAGTTTCTGGAGCCAACGTCCTGACTTTC. The full variable domain, rest sourced from reference TRBV11-2 and TRBJ2-6, is EAGVAQSPRYKIIEKRQSVAFWCNPISGHATLYWYQQILGQGPKLLIQFQNNGVVDDSQLPKDRFSAERLKGVDSTLKIQPAKLEDSAVYLCVSSLVSGANVLTFGAGSRLTVL.